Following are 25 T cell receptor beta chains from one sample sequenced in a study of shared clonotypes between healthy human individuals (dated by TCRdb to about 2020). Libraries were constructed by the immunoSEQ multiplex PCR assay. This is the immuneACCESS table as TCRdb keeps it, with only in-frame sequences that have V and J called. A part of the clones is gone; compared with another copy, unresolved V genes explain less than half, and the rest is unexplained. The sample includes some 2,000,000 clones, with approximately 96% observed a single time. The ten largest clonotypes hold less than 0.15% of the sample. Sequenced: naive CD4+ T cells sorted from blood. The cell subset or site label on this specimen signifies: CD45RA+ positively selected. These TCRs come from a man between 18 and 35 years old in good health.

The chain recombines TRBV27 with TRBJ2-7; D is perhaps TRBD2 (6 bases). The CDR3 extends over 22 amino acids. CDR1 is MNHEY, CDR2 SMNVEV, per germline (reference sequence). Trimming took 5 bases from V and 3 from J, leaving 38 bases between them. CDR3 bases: TGTGCCAGCAGTGAAGGGGAAAAGGCTTTCGGAGGGACTGGCTCGCCGGTCTACGAGCAGTACTTC. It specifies CASSEGEKAFGGTGSPVYEQYF.

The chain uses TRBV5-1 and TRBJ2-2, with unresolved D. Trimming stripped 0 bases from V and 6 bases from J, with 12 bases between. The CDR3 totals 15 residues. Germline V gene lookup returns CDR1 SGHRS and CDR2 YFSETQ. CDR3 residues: CASSLGAEVSGELFF. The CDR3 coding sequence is TGCGCCAGCAGCTTGGGAGCAGAAGTATCCGGGGAGCTGTTTTTT.

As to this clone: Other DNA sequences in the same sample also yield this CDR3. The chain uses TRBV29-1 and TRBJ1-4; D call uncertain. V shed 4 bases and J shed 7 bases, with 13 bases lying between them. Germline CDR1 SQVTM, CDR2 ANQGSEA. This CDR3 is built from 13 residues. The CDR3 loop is CSVVWGSSEKLFF. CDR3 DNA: TGCAGCGTTGTATGGGGTAGTAGTGAAAAACTGTTTTTT.

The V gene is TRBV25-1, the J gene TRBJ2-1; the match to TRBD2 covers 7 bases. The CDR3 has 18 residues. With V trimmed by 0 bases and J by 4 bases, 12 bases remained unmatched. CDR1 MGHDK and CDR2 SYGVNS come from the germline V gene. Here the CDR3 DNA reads TGTGCCAGCAGTGAATATGGAGGGAGGGTAGAGGGATACAATGAGCAGTTCTTC. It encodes CASSEYGGRVEGYNEQFF.

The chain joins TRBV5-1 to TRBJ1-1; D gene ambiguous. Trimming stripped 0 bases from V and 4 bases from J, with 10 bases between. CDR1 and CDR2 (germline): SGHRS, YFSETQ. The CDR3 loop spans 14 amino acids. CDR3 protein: CASSLVFGGTEAFF. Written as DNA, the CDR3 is TGCGCCAGCAGCTTGGTCTTTGGTGGCACTGAAGCTTTCTTT.

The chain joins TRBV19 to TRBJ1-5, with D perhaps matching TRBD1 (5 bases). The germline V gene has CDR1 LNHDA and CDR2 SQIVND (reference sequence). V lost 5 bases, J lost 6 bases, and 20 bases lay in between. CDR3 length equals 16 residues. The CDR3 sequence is CASSPNQRGRAQPQHF. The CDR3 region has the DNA TGTGCCAGTAGTCCAAACCAGAGGGGTCGGGCTCAGCCCCAGCATTTT.

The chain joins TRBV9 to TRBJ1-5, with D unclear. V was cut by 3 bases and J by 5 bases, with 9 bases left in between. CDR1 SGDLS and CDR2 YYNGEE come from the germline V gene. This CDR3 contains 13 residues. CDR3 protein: CASSEGLYQPQHF. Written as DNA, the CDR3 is TGTGCCAGCAGCGAAGGACTTTATCAGCCCCAGCATTTT. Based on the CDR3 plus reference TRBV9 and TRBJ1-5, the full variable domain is DSGVTQTPKHLITATGQRVTLRCSPRSGDLSVYWYQQSLDQGLQFLIQYYNGEERAKGNILERFSAQQFPDLHSELNLSSLELGDSALYFCASSEGLYQPQHFGDGTRLSIL.

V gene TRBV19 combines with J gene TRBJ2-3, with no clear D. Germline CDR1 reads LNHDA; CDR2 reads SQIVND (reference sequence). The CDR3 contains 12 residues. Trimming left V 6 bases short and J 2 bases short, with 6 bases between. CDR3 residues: CASSSVTDTQYF. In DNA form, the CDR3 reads TGTGCCAGTAGCAGCGTCACAGATACGCAGTATTTT. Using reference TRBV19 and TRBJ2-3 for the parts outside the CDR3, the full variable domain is DGGITQSPKYLFRKEGQNVTLSCEQNLNHDAMYWYRQDPGQGLRLIYYSQIVNDFQKGDIAEGYSVSREKKESFPLTVTSAQKNPTAFYLCASSSVTDTQYFGPGTRLTVL.

CDR3 in DNA: TGTGCCAGCAGTTACGACGCCAAAAGAAACGAGCAGTACTTC. It is translated as CASSYDAKRNEQYF. The chain joins TRBV6-6 to TRBJ2-7; unclear D gene. The V gene lost 2 bases and the J gene lost 5 bases, with 13 bases spanning the gap. The CDR3 consists of 14 residues. The germline CDR1 and CDR2 sequences are MNHNY and SVGAGI (reference sequence).

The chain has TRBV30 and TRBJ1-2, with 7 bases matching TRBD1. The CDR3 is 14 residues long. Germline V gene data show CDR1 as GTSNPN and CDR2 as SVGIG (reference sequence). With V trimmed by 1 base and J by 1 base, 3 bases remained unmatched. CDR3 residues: CAWSGQGSNYGYTF. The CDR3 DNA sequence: TGTGCCTGGAGTGGACAGGGAAGTAACTATGGCTACACCTTC.

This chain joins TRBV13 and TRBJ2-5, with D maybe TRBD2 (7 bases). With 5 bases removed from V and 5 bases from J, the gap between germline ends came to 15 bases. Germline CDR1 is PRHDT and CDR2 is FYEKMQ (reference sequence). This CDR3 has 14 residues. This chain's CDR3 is CASSTRGGLETQYF. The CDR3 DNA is TGTGCCAGCAGCACTAGGGGGGGCTTGGAGACCCAGTACTTC.

This CDR3 is CAISDTTGNSPLHF. The CDR3 bases are TGTGCCATCAGTGACACTACAGGGAATTCACCCCTCCACTTT. This chain uses TRBV10-3 with TRBJ1-6, with D possibly being TRBD1 (6 bases). Germline lookup yields CDR1 ENHRY and CDR2 SYGVKD. This CDR3 is built from 14 residues. The V and J ends lost 3 bases and 7 bases respectively, with 10 bases between them.

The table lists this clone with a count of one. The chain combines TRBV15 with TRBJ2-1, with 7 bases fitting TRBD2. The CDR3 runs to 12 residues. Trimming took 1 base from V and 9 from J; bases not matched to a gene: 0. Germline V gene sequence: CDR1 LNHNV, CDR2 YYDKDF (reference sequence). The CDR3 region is CATSRAGGEQFF. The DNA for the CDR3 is TGTGCCACCAGCAGAGCGGGAGGTGAGCAGTTCTTC.

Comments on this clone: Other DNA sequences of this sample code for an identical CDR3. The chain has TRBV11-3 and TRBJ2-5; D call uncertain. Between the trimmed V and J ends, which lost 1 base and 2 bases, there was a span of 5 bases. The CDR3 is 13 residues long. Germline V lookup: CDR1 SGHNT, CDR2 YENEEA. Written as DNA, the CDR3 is TGTGCCAGCAGCTTAGGTCAGCAAGAGACCCAGTACTTC. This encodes CASSLGQQETQYF.

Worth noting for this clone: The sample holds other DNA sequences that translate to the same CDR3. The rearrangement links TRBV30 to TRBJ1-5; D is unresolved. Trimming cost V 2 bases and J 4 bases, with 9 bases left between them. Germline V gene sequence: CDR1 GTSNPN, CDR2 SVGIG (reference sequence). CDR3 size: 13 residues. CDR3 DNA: TGTGCCTGGAGTAGACAAGATAATCAGCCCCAGCATTTT. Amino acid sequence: CAWSRQDNQPQHF. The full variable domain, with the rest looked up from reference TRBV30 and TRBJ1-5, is SQTIHQWPATLVQPVGSPLSLECTVEGTSNPNLYWYRQAAGRGLQLLFYSVGIGQISSEVPQNLSASRPQDRQFILSSKKLLLSDSGFYLCAWSRQDNQPQHFGDGTRLSIL.

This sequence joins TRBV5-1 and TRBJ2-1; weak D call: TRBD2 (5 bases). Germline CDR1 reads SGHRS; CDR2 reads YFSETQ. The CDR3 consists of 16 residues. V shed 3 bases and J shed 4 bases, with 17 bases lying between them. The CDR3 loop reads CASSSGMDSLYNEQFF. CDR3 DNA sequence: TGCGCCAGCAGCTCAGGAATGGACTCGCTGTACAATGAGCAGTTCTTC.

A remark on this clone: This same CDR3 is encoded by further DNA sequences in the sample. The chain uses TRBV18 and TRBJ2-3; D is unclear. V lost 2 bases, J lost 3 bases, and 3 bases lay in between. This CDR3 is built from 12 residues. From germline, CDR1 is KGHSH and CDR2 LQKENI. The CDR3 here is CASSPGTDTQYF. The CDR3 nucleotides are TGTGCCAGCTCACCAGGAACAGATACGCAGTATTTT.

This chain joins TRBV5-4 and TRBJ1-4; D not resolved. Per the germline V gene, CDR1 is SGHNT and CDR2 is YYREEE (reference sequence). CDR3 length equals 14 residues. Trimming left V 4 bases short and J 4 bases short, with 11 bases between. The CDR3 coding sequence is TGTGCCAGCAGCAGGTCTGGACTTAATGAAAAACTGTTTTTT. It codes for CASSRSGLNEKLFF.

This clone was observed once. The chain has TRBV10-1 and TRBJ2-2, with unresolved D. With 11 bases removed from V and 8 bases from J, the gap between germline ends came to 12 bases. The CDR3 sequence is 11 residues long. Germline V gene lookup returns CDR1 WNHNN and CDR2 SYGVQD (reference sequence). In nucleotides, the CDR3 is TGCGCCGCCAAGGGTGGGGGGGAGCTGTTTTTT. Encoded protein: CAAKGGGELFF.

The CDR3 spells CASSPGGPPNTF. CDR3 in DNA: TGTGCCAGCTCACCAGGGGGGCCCCCCAACACCTTC. V is TRBV18 and J is TRBJ1-2; weak D call: TRBD1 (6 bases). Trimming removed 2 bases at V and 12 bases at J, with 13 bases between. CDR3 length: 12 amino acids. Germline CDR1 is KGHSH and CDR2 is LQKENI.

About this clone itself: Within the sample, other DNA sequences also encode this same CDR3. CDR3 nucleotide sequence: TGTGCCAGCAGCTTATCTCGGGAGACCCAGTACTTC. Amino acid sequence: CASSLSRETQYF. V is TRBV7-9 and J is TRBJ2-5; D is uncertain. V gave up 2 bases and J gave up 5 bases, with 6 bases separating them. The CDR3 covers 12 residues. Germline CDR1 SEHNR, CDR2 FQNEAQ (reference sequence).

The CDR3: CASSTHNSYEQYF. CDR3 DNA: TGTGCCAGCAGTACCCACAACTCCTACGAGCAGTACTTC. J is TRBJ2-7 and V is TRBV28; D remains unclear. Germline V lookup: CDR1 MDHEN, CDR2 SYDVKM. The V and J ends lost 5 bases and 0 bases respectively, with 8 bases between them. This CDR3 spans 13 amino acids.

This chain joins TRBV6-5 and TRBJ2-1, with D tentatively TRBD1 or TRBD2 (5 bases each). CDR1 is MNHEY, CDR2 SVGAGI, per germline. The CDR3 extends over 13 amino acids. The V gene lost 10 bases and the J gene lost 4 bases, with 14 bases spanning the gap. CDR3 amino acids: CATGKGRYNEQFF. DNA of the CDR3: TGTGCCACCGGAAAGGGACGGTACAATGAGCAGTTCTTC.

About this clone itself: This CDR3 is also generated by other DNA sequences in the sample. This chain's CDR3 is CAISSGGTDTQYF. CDR3 coding DNA: TGTGCCATCAGTAGCGGGGGAACAGATACGCAGTATTTT. The rearrangement joins TRBV10-3 to TRBJ2-3; 8 nucleotides line up with TRBD2. Looked up from germline, CDR1 is ENHRY and CDR2 is SYGVKD. With 5 bases clipped from V and 3 bases from J, the junction kept 1 base outside the gene matches. The CDR3 covers 13 residues.

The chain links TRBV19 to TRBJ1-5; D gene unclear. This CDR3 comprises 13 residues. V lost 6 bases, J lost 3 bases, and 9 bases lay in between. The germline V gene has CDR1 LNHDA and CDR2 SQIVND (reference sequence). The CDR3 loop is CASRESFNQPQHF. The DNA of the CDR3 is TGTGCCAGTAGAGAGTCCTTCAATCAGCCCCAGCATTTT.